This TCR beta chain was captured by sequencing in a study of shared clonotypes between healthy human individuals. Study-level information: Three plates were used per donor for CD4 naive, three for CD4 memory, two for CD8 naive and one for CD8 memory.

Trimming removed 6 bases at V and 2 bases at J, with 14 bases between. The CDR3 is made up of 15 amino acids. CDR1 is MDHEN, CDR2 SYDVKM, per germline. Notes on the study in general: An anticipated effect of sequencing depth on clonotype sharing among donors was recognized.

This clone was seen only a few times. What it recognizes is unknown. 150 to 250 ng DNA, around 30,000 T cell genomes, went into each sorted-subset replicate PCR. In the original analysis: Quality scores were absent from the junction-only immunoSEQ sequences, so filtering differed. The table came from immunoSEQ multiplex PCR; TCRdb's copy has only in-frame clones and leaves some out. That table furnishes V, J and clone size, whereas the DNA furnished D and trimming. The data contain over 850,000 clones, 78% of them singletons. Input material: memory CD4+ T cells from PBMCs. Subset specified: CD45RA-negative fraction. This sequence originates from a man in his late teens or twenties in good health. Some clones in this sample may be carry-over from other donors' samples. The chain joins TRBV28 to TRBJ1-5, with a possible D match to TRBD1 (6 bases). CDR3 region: CASSRTGMGNQPQHF. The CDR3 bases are TGTGCCAGCAGCCGAACAGGGATGGGCAATCAGCCCCAGCATTTT. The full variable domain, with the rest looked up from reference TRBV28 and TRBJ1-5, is DVKVTQSSRYLVKRTGEKVFLECVQDMDHENMFWYRQDPGLGLRLIYFSYDVKMKEKGDIPEGYSVSREKKERFSLILESASTNQTSMYLCASSRTGMGNQPQHFGDGTRLSIL.